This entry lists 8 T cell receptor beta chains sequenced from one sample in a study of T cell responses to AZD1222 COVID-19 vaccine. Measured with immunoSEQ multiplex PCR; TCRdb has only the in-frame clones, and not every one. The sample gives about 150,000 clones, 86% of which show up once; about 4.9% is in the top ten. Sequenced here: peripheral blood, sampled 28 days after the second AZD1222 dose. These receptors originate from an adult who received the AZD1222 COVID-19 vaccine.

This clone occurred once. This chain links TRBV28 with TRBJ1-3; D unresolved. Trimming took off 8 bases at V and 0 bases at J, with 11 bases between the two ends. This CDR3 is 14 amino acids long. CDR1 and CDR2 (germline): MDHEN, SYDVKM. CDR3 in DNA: TGTGCCAGCCTTGATGCGAGCTCTGGAAACACCATATATTTT. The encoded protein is CASLDASSGNTIYF.

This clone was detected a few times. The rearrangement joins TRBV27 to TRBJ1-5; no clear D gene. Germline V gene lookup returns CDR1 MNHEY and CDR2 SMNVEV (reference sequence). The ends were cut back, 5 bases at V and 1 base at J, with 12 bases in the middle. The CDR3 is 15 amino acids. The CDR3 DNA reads TGTGCCAGCAGTCCAACGACGGGAAGCAATCAGCCCCAGCATTTT. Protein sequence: CASSPTTGSNQPQHF.

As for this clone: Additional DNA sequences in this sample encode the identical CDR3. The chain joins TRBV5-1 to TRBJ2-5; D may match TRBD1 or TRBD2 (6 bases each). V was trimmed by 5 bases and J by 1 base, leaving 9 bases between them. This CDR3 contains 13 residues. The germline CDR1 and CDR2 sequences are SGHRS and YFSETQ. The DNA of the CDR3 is TGCGCCAGCAGTGGGGGGCTCCAAGAGACCCAGTACTTC. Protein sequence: CASSGGLQETQYF.

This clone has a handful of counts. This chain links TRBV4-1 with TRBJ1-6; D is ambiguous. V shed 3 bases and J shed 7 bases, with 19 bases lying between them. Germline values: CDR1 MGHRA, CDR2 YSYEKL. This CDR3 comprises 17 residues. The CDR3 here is CASSHPTARLGNSPLHF. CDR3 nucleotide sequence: TGCGCCAGCAGCCATCCTACAGCCCGGCTCGGGAATTCACCCCTCCACTTT.

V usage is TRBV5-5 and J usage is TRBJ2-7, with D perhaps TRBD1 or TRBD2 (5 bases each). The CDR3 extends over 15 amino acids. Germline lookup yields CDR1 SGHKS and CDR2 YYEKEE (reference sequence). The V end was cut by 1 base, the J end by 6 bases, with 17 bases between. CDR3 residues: CASSLYGGTGPEQYF. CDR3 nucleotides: TGTGCCAGCAGCTTGTATGGTGGGACCGGACCCGAGCAGTACTTC.

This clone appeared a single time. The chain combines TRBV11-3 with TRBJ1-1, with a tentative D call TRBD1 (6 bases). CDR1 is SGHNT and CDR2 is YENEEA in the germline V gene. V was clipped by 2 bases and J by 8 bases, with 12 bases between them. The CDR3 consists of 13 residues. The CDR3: CASSLSRGTEAFF. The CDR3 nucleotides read TGTGCCAGCAGCTTATCCCGAGGGACAGAAGCTTTCTTT. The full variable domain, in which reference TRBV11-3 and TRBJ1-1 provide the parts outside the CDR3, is EAGVVQSPRYKIIEKKQPVAFWCNPISGHNTLYWYLQNLGQGPELLIRYENEEAVDDSQLPKDRFSAERLKGVDSTLKIQPAELGDSAVYLCASSLSRGTEAFFGQGTRLTVV.

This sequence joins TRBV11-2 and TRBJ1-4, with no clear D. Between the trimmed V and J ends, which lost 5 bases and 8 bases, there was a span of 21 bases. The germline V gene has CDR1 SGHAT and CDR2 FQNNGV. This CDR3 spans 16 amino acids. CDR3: CASSLDGEGEREKLFF. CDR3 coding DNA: TGTGCCAGCAGCCTCGACGGAGAGGGCGAACGCGAAAAACTGTTTTTT.

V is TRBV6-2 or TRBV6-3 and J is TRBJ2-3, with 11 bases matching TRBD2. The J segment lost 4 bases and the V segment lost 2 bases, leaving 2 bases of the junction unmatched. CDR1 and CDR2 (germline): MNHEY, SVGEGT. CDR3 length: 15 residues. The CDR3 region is CASSYRLAGPDTQYF. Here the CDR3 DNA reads TGTGCCAGCAGTTACCGACTAGCGGGGCCAGATACGCAGTATTTT.